This T cell receptor (beta chain) was documented in a study of blood T cells in healthy people across ages. This clonotype was observed at least ten times. A J-beta primer mix and a sample-barcoded 5' primer were used in a second PCR of about 7 to 12 cycles. TCRdb recomputed calls from the 5' RACE reads with MiXCR, one row per CDR3 protein. The sample has approximately 1,100,000 distinct CDR3 sequences, 40% to 55% seen once. The TCR was taken from a woman aged 55-75 years in good health. The sequencing sample was made of blood.

CDR3 sequence reads: CASSLGTVTNEQFF. The CDR3 DNA is TGTGCCAGCAGTTTAGGGACAGTTACGAATGAGCAGTTCTTC. The V call is TRBV12-3 or TRBV12-4, the J call TRBJ2-1; a possible D gene is TRBD1 (6 bases). The CDR3 totals 14 residues. Trimming took 1 base from V and 7 from J, leaving 11 bases between them.